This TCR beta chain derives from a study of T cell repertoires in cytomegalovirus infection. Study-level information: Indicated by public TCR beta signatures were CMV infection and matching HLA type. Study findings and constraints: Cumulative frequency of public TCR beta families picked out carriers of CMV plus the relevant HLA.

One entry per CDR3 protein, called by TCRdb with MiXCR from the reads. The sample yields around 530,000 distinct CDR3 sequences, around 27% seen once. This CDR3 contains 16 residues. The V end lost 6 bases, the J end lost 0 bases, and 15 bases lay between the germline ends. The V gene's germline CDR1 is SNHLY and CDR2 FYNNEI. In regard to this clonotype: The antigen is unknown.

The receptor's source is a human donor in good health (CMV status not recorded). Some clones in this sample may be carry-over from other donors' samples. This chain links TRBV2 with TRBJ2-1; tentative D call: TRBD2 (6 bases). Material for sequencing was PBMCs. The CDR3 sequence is CASRGGSGSSYNEQFF. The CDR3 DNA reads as TGTGCCAGCAGGGGGGGTAGCGGAAGCTCCTACAATGAGCAGTTCTTC.